This T cell receptor beta chain was found in a study of CD8 T cells in ankylosing spondylitis. Study findings and constraints: About 8 highly homologous variants made up a TCR beta motif, and this motif appeared characteristic of ankylosing spondylitis blood.

As regards this clonotype: Antigen unknown.

CDR3 length equals 15 residues. Trimming took 1 base from V and 8 from J; bases not matched to a gene: 7. In germline, CDR1 is SGHRS, CDR2 YFSETQ. The authors made TCR beta libraries by quantitative 5'-RACE with molecular barcodes. TCRdb reprocessed the 5' RACE reads with MiXCR, giving one entry per CDR3 protein. This table holds some 400,000 distinct CDR3 sequences, about a fifth found once. V and J are TRBV5-1 and TRBJ2-1; TRBD1 aligns across 9 bases. This receptor was identified in a male donor with ankylosing spondylitis. The specimen was blood, either unsorted or a sorted T cell fraction (not recorded which). The CDR3 loop is CASSLQGQGFDEQFF. The DNA of the CDR3 is TGCGCCAGCAGCTTGCAGGGACAGGGTTTCGATGAGCAGTTCTTC.